This TCR beta chain was obtained from a study of T-cell reconstitution after alpha-beta-depleted transplantation in children. Study-level results: T-cell counts and diversity at one year post-transplant came mainly from newly produced T cells.

A remark on this clonotype: Its antigen is not known.

Using unique molecular identifiers, the investigators prepared the TCRbeta library. TCRdb passed the PCR reads through MiXCR, listing each CDR3 protein once. The sample lists about 240,000 distinct CDR3 sequences, roughly 23% occurring once. This TCR came from a girl between 2 and 10 years old with Fanconi anemia, due to receive a stem cell transplant. The starting material was PBMCs, obtained before TCRalphabeta/CD19-depleted stem cell transplant.

The CDR3 DNA is TGTGCCAGCACCCCGACTAGCGGGGCCGAGCAGTTCTTC. It codes for CASTPTSGAEQFF. The chain couples TRBV6-2 or TRBV6-3 to TRBJ2-1; TRBD2 matches at 11 bases. This CDR3 spans 13 amino acids. V shed 7 bases, J shed 10 bases, and the junction held 6 bases outside the gene matches. CDR1 is MNHEY, CDR2 SVGEGT, per germline.